Below are 13 T cell receptor beta chains sequenced from a single sample in a study of OX40 agonist ivuxolimab in advanced cancers. Clones were read by immunoSEQ multiplex PCR, and TCRdb kept only the in-frame ones, dropping some. Of 75,000 to 80,000 clones in the sample, approximately 87% were seen once. This material consisted of CD4+ or CD8+ T cells sorted from blood, taken in a trial of the OX40 agonist ivuxolimab. All receptors come from an adult with an advanced solid tumor such as melanoma, head and neck, liver or kidney cancer.

The chain links TRBV18 to TRBJ2-7; 7 bases are shared with TRBD1. The CDR3 runs to 15 residues. Per germline, CDR1 KGHSH and CDR2 LQKENI. V was clipped by 3 bases and J by 1 base; unmatched bases: 6. CDR3: CASSPLTGLSYEQYF. The CDR3 DNA follows: TGTGCCAGCTCACCTCTGACAGGGTTATCCTACGAGCAGTACTTC.

V and J are TRBV30 and TRBJ2-6; 7 bases match TRBD1. Germline V gives CDR1 GTSNPN, CDR2 SVGIG (reference sequence). Trimming at V came to 2 bases and at J to 0 bases, leaving 7 bases not matched to a gene. The CDR3 is 17 amino acids. The CDR3 loop is CAWSPGQYLSGANVLTF. In DNA, the CDR3 is TGTGCCTGGAGTCCGGGACAGTACCTCTCTGGGGCCAACGTCCTGACTTTC.

The chain joins TRBV5-5 to TRBJ2-7; the D is unclear. This CDR3 has 15 amino acids. The V gene's germline CDR1 is SGHKS and CDR2 YYEKEE (reference sequence). V was clipped by 0 bases and J by 1 base, with 11 bases between them. In DNA, the CDR3 is TGTGCCAGCAGCTTGGGTCCAGGTTATTCCTACGAGCAGTACTTC. This gives the protein CASSLGPGYSYEQYF.

This clone was detected only once. This rearrangement joins TRBV27 to TRBJ2-1; 13 bases fit TRBD2. Germline CDR1 reads MNHEY; CDR2 reads SMNVEV (reference sequence). The junction had 10 bases not matched to a gene; V was cut back by 5 bases and J by 6 bases. The CDR3 runs to 17 residues. In DNA form, the CDR3 reads TGTGCCAGCAGTCCATTAAAAACTAGCGGGAGGGGCAATGAGCAGTTCTTC. This gives the protein CASSPLKTSGRGNEQFF.

The chain combines TRBV10-3 with TRBJ2-1; TRBD2 aligns across 11 bases. This CDR3 comprises 14 residues. V was pared by 6 bases and J by 6 bases, with 4 bases of the junction left unmatched. CDR1 and CDR2 from the germline V gene are ENHRY and SYGVKD. CDR3 in amino acids: CAISSGTSGNEQFF. DNA of the CDR3: TGTGCCATCAGCTCCGGGACTAGCGGCAATGAGCAGTTCTTC.

V gene TRBV11-3 combines with J gene TRBJ1-2; possibly TRBD1 for D (6 bases). The germline V gene encodes CDR1 SGHNT and CDR2 YENEEA. V was cut by 4 bases and J by 7 bases, with 13 bases left in between. CDR3 length equals 13 residues. CDR3 in amino acids: CASSYRDKAGYTF. Here the CDR3 DNA reads TGTGCCAGCAGCTACCGGGACAAGGCTGGCTACACCTTC.

The chain has TRBV7-3 and TRBJ2-3; D is possibly TRBD2 (5 bases). Trimming took 1 base from V and 4 from J, leaving 6 bases between them. The germline CDR1 and CDR2 sequences are SGHTA and FQGTGA. The CDR3 runs 13 residues. The CDR3 region is CASSLRESDTQYF. CDR3 bases: TGTGCCAGCAGCTTAAGGGAGTCAGATACGCAGTATTTT.

The J gene is TRBJ1-4, the V gene TRBV19; perhaps TRBD1 as D (5 bases). Trimming took 11 bases from V and 9 from J, leaving 22 bases between them. Germline-derived CDR1 and CDR2 are LNHDA and SQIVND (reference sequence). The CDR3 extends over 14 amino acids. The CDR3 region has the DNA TGTGCCGGAGCGCCGGGACGGTCAATGAAAAAACTGTTTTTT. It codes for CAGAPGRSMKKLFF.

The chain employs TRBV19 and TRBJ2-7; 7 bases map to TRBD2. Germline V gives CDR1 LNHDA, CDR2 SQIVND (reference sequence). J lost 0 bases, V lost 4 bases, and 6 bases had no gene match. The CDR3 has 15 residues. This CDR3 reads CASSRAGWASYEQYF. CDR3 nucleotides: TGTGCCAGTAGTAGAGCGGGGTGGGCCTCCTACGAGCAGTACTTC.

This clone was seen just once. V gene TRBV29-1 combines with J gene TRBJ2-1, with D tentatively TRBD1 or TRBD2 (6 bases each). The germline V gene has CDR1 SQVTM and CDR2 ANQGSEA. Trimming removed 4 bases at V and 15 bases at J, with 19 bases between. The CDR3 sequence is 12 residues long. In DNA, the CDR3 is TGCAGCGTTGCGGTAGCGGAGGGGGATTGGTTCTTC. Protein product: CSVAVAEGDWFF.

The table lists this clone with a few counts. It is unclear where the CDR3 begins or ends on the DNA, so no DNA is shown, and the CDR3 is as TCRdb lists it. The chain uses TRBV11-3 and TRBJ2-7; the table names TRBD1, a call not compared with the DNA. The germline CDR1 and CDR2 sequences are SGHNT and YENEEA. Counting both end residues, the CDR3 totals 13 amino acids. CDR3 residues: CASSFGTGIREYF.

The chain links TRBV4-3 to TRBJ2-2; 8 bases align to TRBD1. The CDR3 is 16 amino acids. J gave up 4 bases and V 4 bases, and 8 bases lay outside the gene matches. Germline CDR1 and CDR2: LGHNA and YSLEER. CDR3 loop: CASSRGTGSSTGELFF. DNA for the CDR3: TGCGCCAGCAGCCGAGGGACAGGTTCGAGCACCGGGGAGCTGTTTTTT.

The gene calls are TRBV5-5 and TRBJ1-5; 7 nucleotides align to TRBD1. Unmatched junction bases numbered 5, after V lost 5 bases and J lost 3 bases. The CDR3 length is 14 residues. Germline CDR1 is SGHKS and CDR2 is YYEKEE (reference sequence). CDR3: CASSWGQSNQPQHF. The CDR3 nucleotides read TGTGCCAGCAGTTGGGGACAGTCCAATCAGCCCCAGCATTTT.